Described below is a single T cell receptor beta chain sequence and its context. One end of the junction varies from germline; a read error may be responsible. Looked up from germline, CDR1 is SQVTM and CDR2 is ANQGSEA. The CDR3 sequence is 12 residues long. This sample is drawn from a study of shared clonotypes between healthy human individuals. It was CD45RO-negative cells, positively selected for CCR7, that made up naive CD8 cells, with terminally differentiated effector memory CD45RA+ cells excluded. Donation came from healthy HIV-negative adults that had no recent acute infections or vaccinations. All donors were Caucasian adults living in Nashville, Tennessee. The method was immunoSEQ multiplex PCR; TCRdb's version includes in-frame clones alone and lacks a portion of them. The table includes around 1,900,000 clones, about 93% detected once.

The clonotype comes from a man between 18 and 29 years old in good health. Some clones in this sample may be carry-over from other donors' samples. The source material was naive CD8+ T cells from PBMCs. The chain uses TRBV29-1 and TRBJ2-4; a possible D gene is TRBD2 (5 bases). This CDR3 is CSVEAGGNIQYF. In DNA, the CDR3 is TGCAGCGTAGAAGCCGGAGGAAACATTCAGTACTTC.